The source of this T cell receptor beta chain is a study of blood T cell repertoires in COVID-19. This clone was observed a few times. Germline loops: CDR1 SGHRS, CDR2 YFSETQ. The CDR3 runs 16 residues. V lost 4 bases and J 0 bases, leaving 15 bases between the germline ends. Clones were read by immunoSEQ multiplex PCR, and TCRdb kept only the in-frame ones, dropping some. There are 450,000 to 600,000 clones in the sample; around 87% occur only once, and 0.7% lies in the top ten. Recruits, aged about 18 to 89 years, lived in around 24 US areas. The TCR comes from a woman under 30 who had recovered from COVID-19. Sequencing used PBMCs or T cells enriched from blood (not recorded which). V usage is TRBV5-1 and J usage is TRBJ2-3; D may be TRBD2 (6 bases). CDR3 DNA sequence: TGCGCCAGCAGCCCCCACGTCGGGGGAAGCACAGATACGCAGTATTTT. Translating it yields CASSPHVGGSTDTQYF.